These T cell receptor beta chains were read from a single sample in a study of CD8 T cells in ankylosing spondylitis. TCRdb redid the calling of the 5' RACE reads with MiXCR, one entry per CDR3 protein. The sample consists of around 490,000 distinct CDR3 sequences, roughly 5.3% of them appearing once. The sample taken for sequencing was blood, either unsorted or a sorted T cell fraction (not recorded which). Receptor source: a male donor with ankylosing spondylitis. Each CDR3 is given without its conserved first and last residue.

v_call,j_call,cdr3_aa
TRBV7-2,TRBJ1-4,ASSSGPDNEKLF
TRBV5-1,TRBJ2-1,ASSQPMGGNEQF
TRBV4-2,TRBJ2-2,ASSKRTDTNTGELF
TRBV7-6,TRBJ2-7,ATSVGQYYEQY
TRBV7-2,TRBJ1-2,ASSPRGLSDGYT
TRBV6-1,TRBJ1-5,ASSELRGYSNQPQH
TRBV28,TRBJ2-1,ASSFSGANNEQF
TRBV5-6,TRBJ1-2,ASSLLRGAYGYT
TRBV4-3,TRBJ2-3,ASSQGMSGRGTDTQY
TRBV2,TRBJ2-3,ASSENPASSGSPNTQY
TRBV5-1,TRBJ2-7,ASSFGGGRGQY
TRBV6-2/TRBV6-3,TRBJ2-1,ASALLTRSYNEQF
TRBV4-3,TRBJ2-3,ASRGQNTDTQY
TRBV29-1,TRBJ1-1,SGMVEPTNTEAF
TRBV12-3/TRBV12-4,TRBJ2-5,ASSLAGVETQY
TRBV29-1,TRBJ2-7,SACDRVVDEQY